These 16 T cell receptor beta chains were all obtained from the same sample, sequenced in a study of blood T cell repertoires in COVID-19. Some clones are missing from TCRdb's copy, which holds only in-frame ones; the method was immunoSEQ multiplex PCR. The data hold about 300,000 clones, with 85% to 90% observed a single time. The sample taken for sequencing was peripheral blood. These receptors all come from a woman aged 45 to 65 with COVID-19, enrolled during active disease.

The chain has TRBV19 and TRBJ1-2; D uncertain. CDR1 and CDR2 from the germline V gene are LNHDA and SQIVND (reference sequence). The CDR3 runs 13 residues. V lost 6 bases, J lost 6 bases, and 14 bases lay in between. The CDR3 reads CASSRGVGHGYTF. As DNA, the CDR3 is TGTGCCAGTAGCCGGGGAGTCGGGCATGGCTACACCTTC.

This chain joins TRBV29-1 and TRBJ1-2; D call uncertain. Looked up from germline, CDR1 is SQVTM and CDR2 is ANQGSEA. The CDR3 consists of 15 residues. Trimming shortened V by 5 bases and J by 4 bases, and 20 bases separated the two germline ends. CDR3 sequence reads: CSVPREGASPYGYTF. CDR3 sequence (DNA): TGCAGCGTTCCGCGTGAGGGAGCATCCCCCTATGGCTACACCTTC.

The chain couples TRBV6-5 to TRBJ1-2, with D possibly matching TRBD1 (5 bases). This CDR3 spans 14 amino acids. V was cut by 6 bases and J by 3 bases, with 14 bases left in between. Germline loops: CDR1 MNHEY, CDR2 SVGAGI. The CDR3 nucleotides read TGTGCCAGCAGGCCAGGCGACAGAGACTATGGCTACACCTTC. Amino acids: CASRPGDRDYGYTF.

The rearrangement uses TRBV19 and TRBJ2-1, with TRBD2 matching 8 bases. V lost 4 bases to trimming and J lost 9 bases; unmatched junction nucleotides: 5. Germline V gene sequence: CDR1 LNHDA, CDR2 SQIVND (reference sequence). The CDR3 covers 13 residues. The CDR3 region is CASSTKRESEQFF. In nucleotides, the CDR3 is TGTGCCAGTAGTACAAAGCGGGAGAGTGAGCAGTTCTTC.

V gene TRBV6-5 combines with J gene TRBJ2-1, with D tentatively TRBD2 (5 bases). The CDR3 has 14 amino acids. Germline V lookup: CDR1 MNHEY, CDR2 SVGAGI. Between the trimmed V and J ends, which lost 5 bases and 4 bases, there was a span of 12 bases. Here the CDR3 reads CASSTRGNYNEQFF. CDR3 nucleotides: TGTGCCAGCAGTACTAGAGGGAATTACAATGAGCAGTTCTTC.

The rearrangement links TRBV6-5 to TRBJ2-1; D gene ambiguous. V lost 6 bases and J lost 0, with 12 bases in between. CDR1 and CDR2 from the germline V gene are MNHEY and SVGAGI. This CDR3 is 15 amino acids long. This chain's CDR3 is CASSHDWSSYNEQFF. CDR3 nucleotides: TGTGCCAGCAGCCATGACTGGAGCTCCTACAATGAGCAGTTCTTC.

This rearrangement joins TRBV5-1 to TRBJ2-3; D is perhaps TRBD2 (6 bases). The germline CDR1 and CDR2 sequences are SGHRS and YFSETQ. The CDR3 loop spans 16 amino acids. The V end lost 4 bases, the J end lost 0 bases, and 15 bases lay between the germline ends. CDR3 coding DNA: TGCGCCAGCAGCGTTCGGGGGATATCTAGCACAGATACGCAGTATTTT. It specifies CASSVRGISSTDTQYF.

This chain links TRBV6-6 with TRBJ2-1, with TRBD2 matching over 7 bases. CDR1 and CDR2 (germline): MNHNY, SVGAGI (reference sequence). This CDR3 has 15 residues. After removal of 2 bases from V and 8 bases from J, the junction contained 9 bases not matched to a gene. The CDR3 DNA reads as TGTGCCAGCAGTTACCGAGGACTAGAAGGGGATGAGCAGTTCTTC. The encoded protein is CASSYRGLEGDEQFF.

V is TRBV5-4 and J is TRBJ2-1; 7 bases fit TRBD2. V dropped 7 bases and J dropped 0; count of bases not matched to a gene: 4. CDR1 is SGHNT, CDR2 YYREEE, per germline (reference sequence). This CDR3 has 14 amino acids. The CDR3 nucleotides are TGTGCCAGCTTCGGGGGGAGCTCCTACAATGAGCAGTTCTTC. The encoded protein is CASFGGSSYNEQFF.

V is TRBV5-1 and J is TRBJ2-1; 11 nucleotides match TRBD1. Germline lookup yields CDR1 SGHRS and CDR2 YFSETQ. The CDR3 extends over 14 amino acids. After removal of 4 bases from V and 7 bases from J, the junction contained 4 bases not matched to a gene. The CDR3 spells CASSPGQGENEQFF. In DNA, the CDR3 is TGCGCCAGCAGCCCGGGACAGGGGGAGAATGAGCAGTTCTTC.

The rearrangement joins TRBV4-1 to TRBJ1-4; D is ambiguous. Germline lookup yields CDR1 MGHRA and CDR2 YSYEKL. Trimming left V 5 bases short and J 8 bases short, with 15 bases between. The CDR3 contains 14 residues. The CDR3 sequence is CASSVSGVWEKLFF. CDR3 in DNA: TGCGCCAGCAGCGTTAGCGGGGTCTGGGAAAAACTGTTTTTT.

The chain carries TRBV11-2 and TRBJ1-1; weak D call: TRBD1 (5 bases). The CDR3 contains 15 residues. The V end lost 5 bases, the J end lost 1 base, and 14 bases lay between the germline ends. In germline, CDR1 is SGHAT, CDR2 FQNNGV. In DNA, the CDR3 is TGTGCCAGCAGCCTCATGGTGGGGGGGAACACTGAAGCTTTCTTT. This codes for CASSLMVGGNTEAFF.

The CDR3, as DNA: TGTGCCAGCCGAGACAGGGCCTACGAGCAGTACTTC. It yields the protein CASRDRAYEQYF. The V call is TRBV2, the J call TRBJ2-7; 7 bases align to TRBD1. This CDR3 comprises 12 residues. The V gene end was trimmed by 8 bases and the J gene end by 2 bases; junction bases not matched to a gene: 3. In germline, CDR1 is SNHLY, CDR2 FYNNEI.

The rearrangement joins TRBV6-1 to TRBJ1-2, with 7 bases lining up with TRBD1. CDR1 MNHNS and CDR2 SASEGT come from the germline V gene. The CDR3 spans 14 residues. Trimming at V came to 6 bases and at J to 6 bases, leaving 10 bases not matched to a gene. The CDR3 DNA sequence: TGTGCCAGCAGCCGACAGGGAAGTTCTGATGGCTACACCTTC. This gives the protein CASSRQGSSDGYTF.

The chain carries TRBV6-6 and TRBJ2-7, with 9 bases aligning to TRBD1. Germline loops: CDR1 MNHNY, CDR2 SVGAGI (reference sequence). J gave up 2 bases and V 0 bases, and 2 bases lay outside the gene matches. This CDR3 contains 15 residues. The DNA for the CDR3 is TGTGCCAGCAGTTACTCCGGGACAGGGCCCTACGAGCAGTACTTC. This translates into CASSYSGTGPYEQYF.

The chain uses TRBV19 and TRBJ2-1; 12 bases map to TRBD2. The CDR3 covers 21 residues. V dropped 6 bases and J dropped 6; count of bases not matched to a gene: 24. CDR1 LNHDA and CDR2 SQIVND come from the germline V gene (reference sequence). The CDR3 coding sequence is TGTGCCAGTAGCCTGTTCGCCGTCGGACTAGCGGGATCTTTCGGGGGCAATGAGCAGTTCTTC. Its translation is CASSLFAVGLAGSFGGNEQFF.